This T cell receptor beta chain derives from a study of Graves' ophthalmopathy and Graves' hyperthyroidism. Presentation of ophthalmopathy in the donors involved moderate-to-severe activity, CAS ≥3, NOSPECS ≥4 and a duration under 3 months. Patients were excluded if they had other autoimmune diseases or uncontrolled infections, and likewise if pregnancy or lactation applied. This clonotype was recorded many times. The study amplified TCR beta CDR3 regions using RNA transcripts. First-round RT-PCR used HTBI primers; second-round multiplex PCR followed. MiXCR, run by TCRdb on the multiplex PCR reads, gives a single entry per CDR3 protein. The data contain about 700,000 distinct CDR3 sequences, roughly 41% of them singletons. The CDR3 has 17 residues. Germline V lookup: CDR1 SQVTM, CDR2 ANQGSEA. V trimming: 4 bases; J trimming: 2 bases; junction bases outside the gene matches: 14.

The receptor was derived from an adult man with Graves' ophthalmopathy. The chain links TRBV29-1 to TRBJ2-7, with 10 bases lining up with TRBD2. The sequenced sample was peripheral blood. The CDR3 DNA reads TGCAGCGTTGTTTCGGCTCTGAGGACTAGCGGCACCTACGAGCAGTACTTC. Its translation: CSVVSALRTSGTYEQYF.